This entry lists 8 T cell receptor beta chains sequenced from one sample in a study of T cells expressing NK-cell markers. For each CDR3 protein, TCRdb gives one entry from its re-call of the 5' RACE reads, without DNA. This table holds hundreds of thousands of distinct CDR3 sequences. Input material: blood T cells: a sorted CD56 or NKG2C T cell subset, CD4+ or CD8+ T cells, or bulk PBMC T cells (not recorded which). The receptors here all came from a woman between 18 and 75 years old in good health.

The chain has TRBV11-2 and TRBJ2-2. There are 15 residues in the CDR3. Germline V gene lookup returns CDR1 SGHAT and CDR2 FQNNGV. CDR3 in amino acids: CASSFSGRDTGELFF.

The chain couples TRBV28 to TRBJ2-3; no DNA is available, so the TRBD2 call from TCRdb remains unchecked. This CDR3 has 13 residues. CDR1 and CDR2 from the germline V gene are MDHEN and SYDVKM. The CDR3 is CASVEGLEDTQYF.

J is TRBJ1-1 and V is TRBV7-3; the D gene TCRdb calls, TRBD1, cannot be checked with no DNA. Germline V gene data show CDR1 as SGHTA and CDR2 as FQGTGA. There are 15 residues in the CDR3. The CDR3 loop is CASSVMVGADTEAFF.

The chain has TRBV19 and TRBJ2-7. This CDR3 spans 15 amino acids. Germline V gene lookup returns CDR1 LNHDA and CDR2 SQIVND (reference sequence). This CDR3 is CASSPNDRSSYEQYF.

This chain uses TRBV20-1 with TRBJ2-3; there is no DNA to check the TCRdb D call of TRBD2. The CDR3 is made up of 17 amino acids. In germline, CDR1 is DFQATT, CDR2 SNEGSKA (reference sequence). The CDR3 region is CSAKITGTSGGTDTQYF.

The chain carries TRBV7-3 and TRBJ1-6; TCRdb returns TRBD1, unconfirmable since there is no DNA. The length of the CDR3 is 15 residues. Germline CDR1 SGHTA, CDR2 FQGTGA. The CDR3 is CASSLRGSGRSPLHF.

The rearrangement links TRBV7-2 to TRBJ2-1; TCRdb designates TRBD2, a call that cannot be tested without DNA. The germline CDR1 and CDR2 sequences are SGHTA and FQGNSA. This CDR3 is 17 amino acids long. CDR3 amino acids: CASSYGRERGAYNEQFF.

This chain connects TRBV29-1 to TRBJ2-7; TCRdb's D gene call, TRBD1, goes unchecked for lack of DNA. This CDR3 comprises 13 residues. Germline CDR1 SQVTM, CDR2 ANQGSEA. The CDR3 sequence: CSVVRGLSYEQYF.